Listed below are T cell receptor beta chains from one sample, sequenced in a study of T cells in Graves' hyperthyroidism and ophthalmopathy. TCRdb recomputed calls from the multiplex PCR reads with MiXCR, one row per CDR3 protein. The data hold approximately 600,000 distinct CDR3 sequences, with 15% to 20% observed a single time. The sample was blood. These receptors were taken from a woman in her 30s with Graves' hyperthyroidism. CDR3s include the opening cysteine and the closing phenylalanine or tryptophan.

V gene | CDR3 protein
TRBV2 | CASTERGPTSRYEQYF
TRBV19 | CASSMQGEYYGYTF
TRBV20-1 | CSARDSRTGLSQTQYF
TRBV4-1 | CASSQFGTSGELSYEQYF
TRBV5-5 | CASSTDGNRGTQYF
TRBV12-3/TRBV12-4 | CASSRDGSRNQPQHF
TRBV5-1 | CASNRGTYGDTQYF
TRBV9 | CASSASGSDYEQYF
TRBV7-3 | CASRMGQGATGYTF
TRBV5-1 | CASSLTGLDTQYF
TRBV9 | CASSVGGAGGGEETQYF
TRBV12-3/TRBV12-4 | CASSLGLADFTDTQYF
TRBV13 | CASSLYLPSGRYEQYF
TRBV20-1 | CSASFGGKNIQYF
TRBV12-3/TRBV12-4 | CASSPGLGNEQYF
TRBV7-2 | CASSLAFRGPSSYEQYF
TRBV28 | CASMISGGHEQYF
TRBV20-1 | CSAIVPTVNANYGYTF
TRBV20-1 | CSSSGRTTDTQYF
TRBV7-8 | CASKGSSAGILFF
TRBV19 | CASSKDRAYEQYF
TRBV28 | CASSLGQGRSEQFF
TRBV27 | CASSLGALAGDPGELFF
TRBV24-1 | CATSDSLGRTGELFF
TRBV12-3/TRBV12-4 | CASSARPYEQYF
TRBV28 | CASSFGQGSNYGYTF
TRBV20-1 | CSALGTRNQPQHF
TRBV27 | CASSLSIFTGVEQYF
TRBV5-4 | CASSLGQGAWDEQFF
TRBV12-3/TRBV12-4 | CASSYGQRQETQYF
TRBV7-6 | CASSPLAGDETQYF
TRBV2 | CASSESGTSRTYEQYF
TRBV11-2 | CASSLPDSGRPTIYEQYF
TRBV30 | CAWSIGGNSPLHF
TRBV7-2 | CASSLTGTGLHTQYF
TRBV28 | CASSSTTGPVEETQYF
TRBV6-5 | CASSLARGTAYEQYF
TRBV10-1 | CASSPGQGARQQFF
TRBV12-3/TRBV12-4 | CASSFTRDEQYF
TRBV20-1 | CSALAGGLRYTGELFF
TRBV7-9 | CASSMTLSTEAFF
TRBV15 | CATSTDLLQGTGANVLTF
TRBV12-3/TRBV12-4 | CASRQGFYGYTF
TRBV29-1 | CSVIGRGTLNTEAFF
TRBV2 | CASIFLAGGNIQYF
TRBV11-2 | CASSPRNTETQYF
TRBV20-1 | CSAQSGTSGRDEQFF
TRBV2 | CASSEVVQTEAFF
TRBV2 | CASSAGSALTETQYF
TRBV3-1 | CASSQVNRGFNIQYF
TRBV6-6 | CASSPIDPDRGLWASYEQYF
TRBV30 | CAWSVFATNEKLFF
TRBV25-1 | CASSPDLPGLLFEQYF
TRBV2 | CASSDRKGRTEAFF